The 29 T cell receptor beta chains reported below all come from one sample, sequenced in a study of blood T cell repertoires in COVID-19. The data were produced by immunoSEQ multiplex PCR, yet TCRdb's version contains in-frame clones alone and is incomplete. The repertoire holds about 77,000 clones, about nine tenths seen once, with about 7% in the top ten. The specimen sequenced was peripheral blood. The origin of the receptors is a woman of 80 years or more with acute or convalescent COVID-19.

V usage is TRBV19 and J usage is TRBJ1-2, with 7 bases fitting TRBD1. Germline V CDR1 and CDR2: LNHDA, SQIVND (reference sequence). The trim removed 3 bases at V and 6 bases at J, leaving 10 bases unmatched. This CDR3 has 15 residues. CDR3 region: CASSIIETGVNGYTF. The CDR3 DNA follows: TGTGCCAGTAGTATCATTGAAACAGGGGTGAATGGCTACACCTTC.

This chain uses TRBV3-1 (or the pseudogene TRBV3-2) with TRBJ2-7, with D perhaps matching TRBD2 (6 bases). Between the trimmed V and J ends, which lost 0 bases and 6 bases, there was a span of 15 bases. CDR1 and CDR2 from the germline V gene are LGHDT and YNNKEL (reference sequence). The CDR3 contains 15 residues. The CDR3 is CASSQDLGTWSEQYF. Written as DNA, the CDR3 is TGTGCCAGCAGCCAAGATCTCGGGACTTGGAGCGAGCAGTACTTC.

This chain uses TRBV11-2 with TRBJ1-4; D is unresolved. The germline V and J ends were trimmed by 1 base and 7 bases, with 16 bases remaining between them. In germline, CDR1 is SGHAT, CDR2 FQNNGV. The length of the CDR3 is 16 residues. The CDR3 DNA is TGTGCCAGCAGCTTAGCCGGGTTCGCCTCTATTGAAAAACTGTTTTTT. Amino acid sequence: CASSLAGFASIEKLFF.

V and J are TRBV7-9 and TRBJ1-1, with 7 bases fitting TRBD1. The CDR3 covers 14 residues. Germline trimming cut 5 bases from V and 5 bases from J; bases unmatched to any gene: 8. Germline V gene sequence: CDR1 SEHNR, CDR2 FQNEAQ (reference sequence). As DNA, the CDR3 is TGTGCCAGCAGCGCAAACAGGGGAGTTACTGAAGCTTTCTTT. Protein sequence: CASSANRGVTEAFF.

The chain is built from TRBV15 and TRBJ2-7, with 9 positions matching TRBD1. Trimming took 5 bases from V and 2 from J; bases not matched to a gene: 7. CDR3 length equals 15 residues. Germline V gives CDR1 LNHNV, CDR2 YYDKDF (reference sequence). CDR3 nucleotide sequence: TGTGCCACCAGCGTAAGCGGGACAGGGACCTACGAGCAGTACTTC. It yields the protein CATSVSGTGTYEQYF.

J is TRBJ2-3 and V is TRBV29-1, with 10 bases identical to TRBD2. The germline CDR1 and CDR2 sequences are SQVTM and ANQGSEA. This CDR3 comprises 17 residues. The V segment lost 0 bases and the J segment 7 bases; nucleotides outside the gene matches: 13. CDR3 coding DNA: TGCAGCGTTGAAGATCGGGGTAGCGGGGGGCCCGCCCATACGCAGTATTTT. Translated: CSVEDRGSGGPAHTQYF.

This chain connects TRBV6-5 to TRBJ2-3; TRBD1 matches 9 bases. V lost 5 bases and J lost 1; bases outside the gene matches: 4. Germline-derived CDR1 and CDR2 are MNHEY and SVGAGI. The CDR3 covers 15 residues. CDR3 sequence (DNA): TGTGCCAGCAGTCTTGGGGACAGGGGCACAGATACGCAGTATTTT. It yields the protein CASSLGDRGTDTQYF.

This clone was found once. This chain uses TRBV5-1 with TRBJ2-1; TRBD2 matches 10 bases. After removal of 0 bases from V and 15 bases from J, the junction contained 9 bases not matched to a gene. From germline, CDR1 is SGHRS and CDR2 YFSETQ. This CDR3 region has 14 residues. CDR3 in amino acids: CASSLEAGGSRRFF. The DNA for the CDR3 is TGCGCCAGCAGCTTGGAAGCGGGGGGGTCCCGGCGGTTCTTC.

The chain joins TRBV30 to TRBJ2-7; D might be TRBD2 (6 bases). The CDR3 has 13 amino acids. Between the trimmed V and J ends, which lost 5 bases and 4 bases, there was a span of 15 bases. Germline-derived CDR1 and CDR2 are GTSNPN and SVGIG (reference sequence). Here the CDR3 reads CAWEPGRGYEQYF. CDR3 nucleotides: TGTGCCTGGGAACCGGGACGGGGGTACGAGCAGTACTTC.

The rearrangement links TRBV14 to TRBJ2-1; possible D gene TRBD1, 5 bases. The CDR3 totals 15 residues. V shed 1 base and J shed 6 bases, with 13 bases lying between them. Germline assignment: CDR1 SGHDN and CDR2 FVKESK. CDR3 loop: CASSQGARVVNEQFF. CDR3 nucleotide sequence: TGTGCCAGCAGCCAAGGAGCCAGGGTGGTCAATGAGCAGTTCTTC.

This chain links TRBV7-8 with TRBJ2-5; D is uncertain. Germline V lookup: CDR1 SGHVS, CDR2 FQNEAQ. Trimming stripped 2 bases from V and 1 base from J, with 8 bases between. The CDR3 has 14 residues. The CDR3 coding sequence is TGTGCCAGCAGCTTACGGAGCGCCCAAGAGACCCAGTACTTC. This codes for CASSLRSAQETQYF.

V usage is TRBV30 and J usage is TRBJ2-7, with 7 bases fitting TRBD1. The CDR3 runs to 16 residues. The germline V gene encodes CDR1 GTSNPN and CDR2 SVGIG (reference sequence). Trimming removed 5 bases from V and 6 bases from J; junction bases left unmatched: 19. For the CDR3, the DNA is TGTGCCTGGCACCCACCCGGGCAGGGGGACAAAGCCGAGCAGTACTTC. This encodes CAWHPPGQGDKAEQYF.

DNA for the CDR3: TGTGCCAGCAGCGTAGCGGTTTGGGCAGGGGGCACAGATACGCAGTATTTT. Translation gives CASSVAVWAGGTDTQYF. The chain recombines TRBV9 with TRBJ2-3, with D perhaps TRBD1 (6 bases). This CDR3 has 17 amino acids. CDR1 SGDLS and CDR2 YYNGEE come from the germline V gene. V was trimmed by 0 bases and J by 1 base, leaving 15 bases between them.

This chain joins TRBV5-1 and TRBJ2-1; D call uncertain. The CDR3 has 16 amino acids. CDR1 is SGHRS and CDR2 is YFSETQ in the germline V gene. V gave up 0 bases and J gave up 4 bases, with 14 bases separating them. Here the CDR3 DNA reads TGCGCCAGCAGCTTGGCTGTAGCACCGACTTACAATGAGCAGTTCTTC. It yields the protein CASSLAVAPTYNEQFF.

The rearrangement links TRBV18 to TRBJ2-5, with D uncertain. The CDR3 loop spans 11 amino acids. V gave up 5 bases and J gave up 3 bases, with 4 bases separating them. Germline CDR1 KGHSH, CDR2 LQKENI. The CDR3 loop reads CASSSEETQYF. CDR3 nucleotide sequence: TGTGCCAGCTCATCGGAAGAGACCCAGTACTTC.

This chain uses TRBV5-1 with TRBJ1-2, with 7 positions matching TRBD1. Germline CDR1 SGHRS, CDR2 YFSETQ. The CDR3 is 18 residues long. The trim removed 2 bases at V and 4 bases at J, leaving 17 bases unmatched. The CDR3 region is CASSFTGTAIGEFYGYTF. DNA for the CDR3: TGCGCCAGCAGCTTCACCGGGACAGCGATAGGAGAATTCTATGGCTACACCTTC.

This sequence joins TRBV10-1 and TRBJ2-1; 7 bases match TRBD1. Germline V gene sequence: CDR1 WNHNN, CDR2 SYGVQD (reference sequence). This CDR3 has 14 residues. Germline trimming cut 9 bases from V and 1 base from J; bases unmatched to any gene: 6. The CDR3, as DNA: TGCGCCAGGGCGACAGGGATATCCTACAATGAGCAGTTCTTC. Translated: CARATGISYNEQFF.

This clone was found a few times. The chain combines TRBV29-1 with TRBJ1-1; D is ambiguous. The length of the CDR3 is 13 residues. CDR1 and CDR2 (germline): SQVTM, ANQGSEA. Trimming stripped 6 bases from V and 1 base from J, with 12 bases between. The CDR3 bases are TGCAGCGTCGCCGGGTCGAAGAACACTGAAGCTTTCTTT. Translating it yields CSVAGSKNTEAFF. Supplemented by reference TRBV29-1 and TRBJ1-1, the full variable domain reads SAVISQKPSRDICQRGTSLTIQCQVDSQVTMMFWYRQQPGQSLTLIATANQGSEATYESGFVIDKFPISRPNLTFSTLTVSNMSPEDSSIYLCSVAGSKNTEAFFGQGTRLTVV.

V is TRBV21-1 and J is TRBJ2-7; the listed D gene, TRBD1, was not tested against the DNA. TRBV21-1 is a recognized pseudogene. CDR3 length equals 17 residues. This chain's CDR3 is CASSKDEDRGATYEQYF. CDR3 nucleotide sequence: TGTGCCAGCAGCAAAGATGAGGACAGGGGCGCTACCTACGAGCAGTACTTC.

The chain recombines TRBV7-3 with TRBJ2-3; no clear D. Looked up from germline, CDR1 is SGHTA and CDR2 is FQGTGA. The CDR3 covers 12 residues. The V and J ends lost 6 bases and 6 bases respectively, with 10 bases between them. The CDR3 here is CASRSVGDTQYF. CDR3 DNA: TGTGCCAGCAGGTCTGTCGGGGATACGCAGTATTTT. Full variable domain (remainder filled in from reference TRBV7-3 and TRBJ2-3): GAGVSQTPSNKVTEKGKYVELRCDPISGHTALYWYRQSLGQGPEFLIYFQGTGAADDSGLPNDRFFAVRPEGSVSTLKIQRTERGDSAVYLCASRSVGDTQYFGPGTRLTVL.

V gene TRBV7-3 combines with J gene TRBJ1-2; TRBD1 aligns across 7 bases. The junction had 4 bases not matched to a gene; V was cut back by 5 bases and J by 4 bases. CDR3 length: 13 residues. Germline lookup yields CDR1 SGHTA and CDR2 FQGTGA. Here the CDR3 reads CASSKGAGYGYTF. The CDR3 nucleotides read TGTGCCAGCAGCAAGGGGGCTGGCTATGGCTACACCTTC.

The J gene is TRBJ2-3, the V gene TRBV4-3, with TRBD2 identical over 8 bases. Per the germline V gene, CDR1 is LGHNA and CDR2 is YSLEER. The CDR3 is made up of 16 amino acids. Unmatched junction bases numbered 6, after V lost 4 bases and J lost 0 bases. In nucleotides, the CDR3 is TGCGCCAGCAGCCCGCAGACTAGCGTAAGCACAGATACGCAGTATTTT. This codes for CASSPQTSVSTDTQYF.

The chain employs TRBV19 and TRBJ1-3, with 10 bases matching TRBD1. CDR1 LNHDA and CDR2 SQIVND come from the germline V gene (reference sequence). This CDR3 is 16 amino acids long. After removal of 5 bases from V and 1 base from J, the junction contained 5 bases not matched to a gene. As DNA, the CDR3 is TGTGCCAGTAGTCCACGGACAGGGGGATCTGGAAACACCATATATTTT. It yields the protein CASSPRTGGSGNTIYF.

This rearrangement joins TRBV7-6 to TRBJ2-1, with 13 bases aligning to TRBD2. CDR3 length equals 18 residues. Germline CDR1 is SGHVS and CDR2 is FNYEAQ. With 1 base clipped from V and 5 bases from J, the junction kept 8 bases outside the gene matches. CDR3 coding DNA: TGTGCCAGCAGCTTAGGGACTAGCGGGAGTGTAGTGGACAATGAGCAGTTCTTC. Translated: CASSLGTSGSVVDNEQFF.

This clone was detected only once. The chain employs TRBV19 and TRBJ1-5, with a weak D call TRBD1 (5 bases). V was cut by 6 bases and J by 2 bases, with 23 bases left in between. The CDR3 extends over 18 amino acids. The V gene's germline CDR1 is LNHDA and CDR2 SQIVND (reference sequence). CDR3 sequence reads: CASRNFGASGLGNQPQHF. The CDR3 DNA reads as TGTGCCAGTAGAAATTTTGGGGCCTCGGGCCTTGGCAATCAGCCCCAGCATTTT.

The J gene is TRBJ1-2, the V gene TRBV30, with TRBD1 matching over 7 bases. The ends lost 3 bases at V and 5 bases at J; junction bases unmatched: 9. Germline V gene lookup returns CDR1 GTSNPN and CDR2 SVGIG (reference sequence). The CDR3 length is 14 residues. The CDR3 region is CAWSSEQGRYGYTF. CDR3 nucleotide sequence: TGTGCCTGGAGCTCCGAACAGGGGAGGTATGGCTACACCTTC. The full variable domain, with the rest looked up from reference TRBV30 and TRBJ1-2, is SQTIHQWPATLVQPVGSPLSLECTVEGTSNPNLYWYRQAAGRGLQLLFYSVGIGQISSEVPQNLSASRPQDRQFILSSKKLLLSDSGFYLCAWSSEQGRYGYTFGSGTRLTVV.

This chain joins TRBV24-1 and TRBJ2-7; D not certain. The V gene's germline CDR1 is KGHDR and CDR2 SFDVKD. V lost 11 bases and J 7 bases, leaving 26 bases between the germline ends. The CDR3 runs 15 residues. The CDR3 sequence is CAILRFCGLSSEQYF. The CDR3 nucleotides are TGTGCCATACTGAGATTTTGCGGTCTCTCTAGTGAGCAGTACTTC.

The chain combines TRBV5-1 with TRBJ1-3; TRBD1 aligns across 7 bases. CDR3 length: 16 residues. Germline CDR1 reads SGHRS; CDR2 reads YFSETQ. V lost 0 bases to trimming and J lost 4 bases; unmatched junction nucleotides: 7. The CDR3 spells CASSLAGTALGNTIYF. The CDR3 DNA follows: TGCGCCAGCAGCTTGGCCGGGACAGCTCTGGGAAACACCATATATTTT.

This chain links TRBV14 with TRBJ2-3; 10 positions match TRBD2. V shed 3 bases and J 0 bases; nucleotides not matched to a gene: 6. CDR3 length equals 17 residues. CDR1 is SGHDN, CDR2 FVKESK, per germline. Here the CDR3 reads CASSQRLTSGSTDTQYF. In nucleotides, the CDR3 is TGTGCCAGCAGCCAGAGGTTGACTAGCGGGAGCACAGATACGCAGTATTTT.